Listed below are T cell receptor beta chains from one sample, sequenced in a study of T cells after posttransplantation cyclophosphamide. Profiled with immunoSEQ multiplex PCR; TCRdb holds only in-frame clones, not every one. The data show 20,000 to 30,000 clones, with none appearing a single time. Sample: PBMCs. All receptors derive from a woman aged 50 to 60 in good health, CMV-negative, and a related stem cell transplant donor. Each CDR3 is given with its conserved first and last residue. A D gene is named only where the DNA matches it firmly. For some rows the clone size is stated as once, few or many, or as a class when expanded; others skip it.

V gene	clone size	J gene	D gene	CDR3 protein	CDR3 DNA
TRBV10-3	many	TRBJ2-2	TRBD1	CAISRTGNTGELFF	TGTGCCATCAGCCGGACAGGGAACACCGGGGAGCTGTTTTTT
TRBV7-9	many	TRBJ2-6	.	CASSFRGSGANVLTF	TGTGCCAGCAGCTTCCGGGGCTCTGGGGCCAACGTCCTGACTTTC
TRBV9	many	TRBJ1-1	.	CASSVVSGSTEAFF	TGTGCCAGCAGCGTAGTATCCGGGTCCACTGAAGCTTTCTTT
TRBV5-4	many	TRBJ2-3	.	CASRNRRSTDTQYF	TGTGCCAGCAGAAACAGAAGAAGCACAGATACGCAGTATTTT
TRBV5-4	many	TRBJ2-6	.	CASSLASSGANVLTF	TGTGCCAGCAGCTTGGCCTCCTCTGGGGCCAACGTCCTGACTTTC
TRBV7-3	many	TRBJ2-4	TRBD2	CASSSERGGVQYF	TGTGCCAGCAGCTCCGAGCGGGGGGGAGTTCAGTACTTC
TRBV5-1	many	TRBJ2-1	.	CASSRRDYNEQFF	TGCGCCAGCAGCAGGCGGGACTACAATGAGCAGTTCTTC
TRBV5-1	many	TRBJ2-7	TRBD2	CASSFSGQGSYEQYF	TGCGCCAGCAGCTTTAGCGGGCAGGGCTCCTACGAGCAGTACTTC
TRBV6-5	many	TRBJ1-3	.	CASSYRGSSGNTIYF	TGTGCCAGCAGTTACCGGGGGTCCTCTGGAAACACCATATATTTT
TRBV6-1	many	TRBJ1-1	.	CASSSLGPNTEAFF	TGTGCCAGCAGTTCGTTGGGGCCGAACACTGAAGCTTTCTTT
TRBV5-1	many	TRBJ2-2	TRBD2	CASSLYSGANTGELFF	TGCGCCAGCAGCTTATATAGCGGGGCAAACACCGGGGAGCTGTTTTTT
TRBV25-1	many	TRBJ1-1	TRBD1	CASSIVYPGQPNTEAFF	TGTGCCAGCAGCATAGTCTATCCGGGACAGCCGAACACTGAAGCTTTCTTT
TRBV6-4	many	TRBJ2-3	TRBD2	CASSPSGSGADTQYF	TGTGCCAGCAGCCCTAGCGGGAGCGGAGCAGATACGCAGTATTTT
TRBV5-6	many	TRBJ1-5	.	CASSLSGDYQGPQHF	TGTGCCAGCAGCTTGTCGGGGGATTATCAGGGCCCCCAGCATTTT
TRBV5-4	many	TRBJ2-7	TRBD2	CASSPYSGGLYEQYF	TGTGCCAGCAGCCCATATTCGGGGGGGCTCTACGAGCAGTACTTC
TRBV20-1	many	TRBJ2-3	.	CSASSLDTQYF	TGCAGTGCTAGTAGCTTAGATACGCAGTATTTT
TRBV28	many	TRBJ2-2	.	CASSPNDREAGELFF	TGTGCCAGCAGCCCGAACGACAGGGAGGCCGGGGAGCTGTTTTTT
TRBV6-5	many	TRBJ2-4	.	CATTLENIQYF	TGTGCCACCACACTAGAAAACATTCAGTACTTC
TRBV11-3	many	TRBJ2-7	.	CASSPLEYGSFYEQYF	TGTGCCAGCAGCCCCCTAGAATACGGTTCCTTTTACGAGCAGTACTTC
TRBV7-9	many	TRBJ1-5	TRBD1	CASSLGTGVRKGNQPQHF	TGTGCCAGCAGCTTAGGGACAGGGGTTAGAAAGGGCAATCAGCCCCAGCATTTT
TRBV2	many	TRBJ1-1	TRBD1	CASRGDRGVAFF	TGTGCCAGCAGAGGGGACAGGGGAGTGGCTTTCTTT
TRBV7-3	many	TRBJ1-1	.	CASSLLGQGNTEAFF	TGTGCCAGCAGCTTATTGGGACAAGGGAACACTGAAGCTTTCTTT
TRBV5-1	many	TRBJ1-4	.	CASSQTGATNEKLFF	TGCGCCAGCAGCCAGACAGGAGCAACTAATGAAAAACTGTTTTTT
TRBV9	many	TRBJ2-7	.	CASSVALVGDFPLYEQYF	TGTGCCAGCAGCGTAGCTCTCGTAGGGGACTTTCCTCTCTACGAGCAGTACTTC
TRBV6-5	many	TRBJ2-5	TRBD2	CASSYPGTSGQETQYF	TGTGCCAGCAGTTACCCAGGGACTAGCGGACAAGAGACCCAGTACTTC
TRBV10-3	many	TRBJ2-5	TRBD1	CAISDPGQGRRETQYF	TGTGCCATCAGCGATCCGGGACAGGGGCGTCGAGAGACCCAGTACTTC
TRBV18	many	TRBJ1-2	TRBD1	CASSTGTGDGYTF	TGTGCCAGCTCAACCGGGACAGGGGATGGCTACACCTTC
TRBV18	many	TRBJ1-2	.	CASSPFTGQRAYGYTF	TGTGCCAGCTCACCCTTTACTGGACAGAGGGCCTATGGCTACACCTTC
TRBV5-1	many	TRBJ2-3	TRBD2	CASSSTSGAGNTQYF	TGCGCCAGCAGCTCGACTAGCGGAGCTGGGAATACGCAGTATTTT
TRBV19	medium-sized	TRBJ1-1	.	CASGPPAFF	TGTGCCAGCGGTCCTCCGGCTTTCTTT
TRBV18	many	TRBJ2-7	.	CASSQKTGITYEQYF	TGTGCCAGCTCCCAAAAAACAGGAATAACCTACGAGCAGTACTTC
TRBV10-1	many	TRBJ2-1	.	CASSDSNRGTNEQFF	TGCGCCAGCAGTGATTCGAATCGGGGAACCAATGAGCAGTTCTTC
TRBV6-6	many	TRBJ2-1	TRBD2	CASSFSGLAVDEQFF	TGTGCCAGCAGTTTCTCGGGACTAGCTGTGGATGAGCAGTTCTTC
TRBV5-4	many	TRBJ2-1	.	CASSLTTGGDNEQFF	TGTGCCAGCAGCCTCACGACAGGAGGTGACAATGAGCAGTTCTTC
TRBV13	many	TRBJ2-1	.	CASSLRVRYNEQFF	TGTGCCAGCAGCTTACGGGTCCGCTACAATGAGCAGTTCTTC
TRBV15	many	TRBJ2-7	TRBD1	CATSRDRSGTGFEQYF	TGTGCCACCAGCAGAGATCGTAGTGGGACAGGGTTCGAGCAGTACTTC
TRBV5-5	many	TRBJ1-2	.	CASSLERLQVPYGYTF	TGTGCCAGCAGCTTGGAACGATTACAGGTGCCTTATGGCTACACCTTC
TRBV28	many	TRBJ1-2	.	CASLPDRNYGYTF	TGTGCCAGCCTACCCGACAGAAACTATGGCTACACCTTC
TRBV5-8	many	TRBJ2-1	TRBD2	CASSLGGRANDEQFF	TGTGCCAGCAGCTTGGGCGGGAGGGCGAATGATGAGCAGTTCTTC
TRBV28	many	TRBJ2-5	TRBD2	CASGGGTTETQYF	TGTGCATCCGGCGGGGGGACGACAGAGACCCAGTACTTC
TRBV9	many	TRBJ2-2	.	CASSVAGGRTRELFF	TGTGCCAGCAGCGTGGCAGGAGGGAGGACGAGGGAGCTGTTTTTT
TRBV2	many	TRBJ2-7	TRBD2	CASSEQRDSYEQYF	TGTGCCAGCAGTGAGCAGCGGGACTCCTACGAGCAGTACTTC
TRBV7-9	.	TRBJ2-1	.	CASNDRGSYNEQFF	TGTGCCAGCAACGATCGGGGCTCCTACAATGAGCAGTTCTTC
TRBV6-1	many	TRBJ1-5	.	CASSVTGNSNQPQHF	TGTGCCAGCAGTGTCACAGGGAATAGCAATCAGCCCCAGCATTTT
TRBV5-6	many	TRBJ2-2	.	CASRSNQIQGWTGELFF	TGTGCCAGCAGGTCCAACCAGATACAGGGATGGACCGGGGAGCTGTTTTTT
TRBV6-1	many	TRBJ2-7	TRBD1	CASSEGQGSYEQYF	TGTGCCAGCAGTGAGGGACAGGGGAGCTACGAGCAGTACTTC
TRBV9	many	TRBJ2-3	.	CASSAGGYTDTQYF	TGTGCCAGCAGCGCCGGGGGATACACAGATACGCAGTATTTT
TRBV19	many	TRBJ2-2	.	CASNGGSGTGELFF	TGTGCCAGTAATGGAGGGTCGGGCACCGGGGAGCTGTTTTTT
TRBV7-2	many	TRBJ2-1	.	CASSQPGSSRDNEQFF	TGTGCCAGCAGCCAGCCTGGCTCTAGCAGAGACAATGAGCAGTTCTTC
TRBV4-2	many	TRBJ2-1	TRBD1	CASSQDQVYRGDSEQFF	TGTGCCAGCAGCCAAGATCAGGTGTACAGGGGAGATAGTGAGCAGTTCTTC
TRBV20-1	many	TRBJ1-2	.	CSAVLVGYTF	TGCAGTGCTGTCTTAGTTGGCTACACCTTC
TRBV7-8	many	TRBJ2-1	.	CASSFFGGRYNEQFF	TGTGCCAGCAGCTTCTTCGGGGGGCGGTACAATGAGCAGTTCTTC
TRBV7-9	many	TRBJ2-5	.	CASSSGDSYQETQYF	TGTGCCAGCAGTTCAGGTGACAGCTACCAAGAGACCCAGTACTTC
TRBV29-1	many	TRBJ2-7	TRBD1	CSVEGTGNYEQYF	TGCAGCGTTGAGGGGACAGGGAACTACGAGCAGTACTTC
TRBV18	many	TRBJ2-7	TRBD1	CASSSTGVSEQYF	TGTGCCAGCTCATCCACAGGGGTTAGCGAGCAGTACTTC
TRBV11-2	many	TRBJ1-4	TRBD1	CASSQSGTVAEKLFF	TGTGCCAGCAGCCAATCGGGGACAGTCGCCGAAAAACTGTTTTTT
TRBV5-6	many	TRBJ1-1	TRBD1	CASSLEGALTEAFF	TGTGCCAGCAGCTTGGAGGGGGCGCTCACTGAGGCTTTCTTT